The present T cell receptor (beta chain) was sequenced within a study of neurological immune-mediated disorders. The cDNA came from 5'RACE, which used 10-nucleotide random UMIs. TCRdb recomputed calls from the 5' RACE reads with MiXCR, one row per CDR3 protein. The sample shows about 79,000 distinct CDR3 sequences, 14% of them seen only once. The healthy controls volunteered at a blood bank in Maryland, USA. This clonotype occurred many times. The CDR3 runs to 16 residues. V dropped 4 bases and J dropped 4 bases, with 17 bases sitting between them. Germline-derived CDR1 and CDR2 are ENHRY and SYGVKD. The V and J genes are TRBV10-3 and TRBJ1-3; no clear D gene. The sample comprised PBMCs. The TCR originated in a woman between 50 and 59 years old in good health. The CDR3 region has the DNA TGTGCCATCAGTGCTGGGTGGGAAAAGGCCGGAAACACCATATATTTT. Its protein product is CAISAGWEKAGNTIYF.